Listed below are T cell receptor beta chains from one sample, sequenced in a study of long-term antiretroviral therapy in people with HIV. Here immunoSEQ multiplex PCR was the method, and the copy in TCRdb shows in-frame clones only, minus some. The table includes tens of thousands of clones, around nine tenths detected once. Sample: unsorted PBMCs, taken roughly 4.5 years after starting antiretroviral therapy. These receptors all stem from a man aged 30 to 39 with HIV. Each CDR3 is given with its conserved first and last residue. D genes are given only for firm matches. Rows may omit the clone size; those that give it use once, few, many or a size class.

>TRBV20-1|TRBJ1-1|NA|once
CSVRRVQEAFF
TGCAGTGTGAGGAGGGTTCAAGAAGCTTTCTTT
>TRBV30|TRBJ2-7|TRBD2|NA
CAWSVGLADLRTPYEQYF
TGTGCCTGGAGTGTCGGTCTAGCGGACCTCAGAACCCCGTACGAGCAGTACTTC
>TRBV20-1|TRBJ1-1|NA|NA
CSARAGAEAFF
TGCAGTGCTAGAGCCGGGGCTGAAGCTTTCTTT
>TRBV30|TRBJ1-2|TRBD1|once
CAWSEGWTGSGYTF
TGTGCCTGGAGTGAGGGGTGGACAGGGAGTGGCTACACCTTC
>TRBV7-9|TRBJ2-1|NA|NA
CASSFGSLNEQFF
TGTGCCAGCAGCTTCGGGAGCCTCAATGAGCAGTTCTTC
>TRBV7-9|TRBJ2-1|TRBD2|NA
CASRPSGAVNEQFF
TGTGCCAGCAGGCCTAGCGGGGCCGTTAATGAGCAGTTCTTC
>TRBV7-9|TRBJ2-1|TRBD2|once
CASSFWTSGTNEQFF
TGTGCCAGCAGCTTCTGGACTAGCGGGACAAATGAGCAGTTCTTC
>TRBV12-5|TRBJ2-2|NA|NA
CASGLFPSGRGGAGELFF
TGTGCTAGTGGTTTGTTCCCTTCCGGGAGAGGGGGCGCCGGGGAGCTGTTTTTT
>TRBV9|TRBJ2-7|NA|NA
CASSVGGLTNYEQYF
TGTGCCAGCAGCGTAGGGGGTTTGACCAACTACGAGCAGTACTTC
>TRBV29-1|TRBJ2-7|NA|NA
CSVGGTGLYEQYF
TGCAGCGTTGGCGGGACGGGACTCTACGAGCAGTACTTC
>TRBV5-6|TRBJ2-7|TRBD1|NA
CASSFFRTGTIYEQYF
TGTGCCAGCAGCTTTTTTAGGACAGGAACTATCTACGAGCAGTACTTC
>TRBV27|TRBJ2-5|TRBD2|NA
CASSLYSGSEPSQETQYF
TGTGCCAGCAGTTTGTATAGCGGGAGTGAGCCTTCCCAAGAGACCCAGTACTTC
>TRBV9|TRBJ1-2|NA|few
CASSGQGGNYGYTF
TGTGCCAGCAGCGGCCAGGGAGGGAACTATGGCTACACCTTC
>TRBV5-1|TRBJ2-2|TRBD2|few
CASSTRLAVFPNTGELFF
TGCGCCAGCAGCACGAGACTAGCGGTGTTTCCGAACACCGGGGAGCTGTTTTTT
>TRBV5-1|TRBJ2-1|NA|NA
CASSLNRDEQFF
TGCGCCAGCAGCTTAAACAGAGATGAGCAGTTCTTC
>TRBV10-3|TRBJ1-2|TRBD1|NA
CAISPQGVAYGYTF
TGTGCCATCAGCCCACAGGGGGTGGCCTATGGCTACACCTTC
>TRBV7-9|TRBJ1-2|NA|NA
CASSRPGADYGYTF
TGTGCCAGCAGCCGACCGGGGGCAGACTATGGCTACACCTTC
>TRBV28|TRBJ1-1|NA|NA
CASSLRVVVASNTEAFF
TGTGCCAGCAGTCTGAGGGTTGTCGTGGCGTCGAACACTGAAGCTTTCTTT
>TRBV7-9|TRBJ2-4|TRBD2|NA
CASSLTWEGSPLQYF
TGTGCCAGCAGCTTGACTTGGGAGGGTTCTCCCCTTCAGTACTTC
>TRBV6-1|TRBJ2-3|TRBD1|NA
CASSAGTGLTDTQYF
TGTGCCAGCAGTGCCGGGACAGGACTCACAGATACGCAGTATTTT
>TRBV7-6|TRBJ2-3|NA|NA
CASSFDENGADTQYF
TGTGCCAGCAGCTTCGACGAGAATGGGGCAGATACGCAGTATTTT
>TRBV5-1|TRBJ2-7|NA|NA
CATSIEEDSYEQYF
TGCGCCACCTCTATCGAAGAGGACTCCTACGAGCAGTACTTC
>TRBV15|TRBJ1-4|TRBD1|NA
CASGQGANEKLFF
TGTGCCAGCGGGCAGGGGGCGAATGAAAAACTGTTTTTT
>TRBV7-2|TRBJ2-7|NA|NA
CASTAGGRGYEQYF
TGTGCCAGCACCGCCGGGGGTAGGGGGTACGAGCAGTACTTC
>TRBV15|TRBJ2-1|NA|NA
CATSREDREGYNEQFF
TGTGCCACCAGCAGGGAGGACAGGGAGGGGTACAATGAGCAGTTCTTC
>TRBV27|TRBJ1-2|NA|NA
CASSLSTQGNYGYTF
TGTGCCAGCAGTTTATCGACACAGGGCAACTATGGCTACACCTTC
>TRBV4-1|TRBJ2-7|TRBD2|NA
CASSQATGAGGGYEQYF
TGCGCCAGCAGCCAAGCAACCGGAGCGGGAGGTGGTTACGAGCAGTACTTC
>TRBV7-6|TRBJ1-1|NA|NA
CASSLLGRGINTEAFF
TGTGCCAGCAGCTTGCTTGGCAGGGGTATTAACACTGAAGCTTTCTTT
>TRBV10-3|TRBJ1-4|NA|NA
CAISEGRMEGNELFF
TGTGCCATCAGTGAAGGAAGAATGGAAGGGAACGAACTGTTTTTT
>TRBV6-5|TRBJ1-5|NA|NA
CASSRGGGGNQPQHF
TGTGCCAGCAGCCGGGGGGGAGGTGGCAATCAGCCCCAGCATTTT
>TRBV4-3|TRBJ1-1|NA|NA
CASSQVDGNTEAFF
TGCGCCAGCAGCCAAGTCGACGGAAACACTGAAGCTTTCTTT
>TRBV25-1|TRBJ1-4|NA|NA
CASKQLTNEKLFF
TGTGCCAGCAAACAGCTAACTAATGAAAAACTGTTTTTT
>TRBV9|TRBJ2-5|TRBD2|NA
CASSATSGVRQETQYF
TGTGCCAGCAGCGCCACTAGCGGGGTAAGACAAGAGACCCAGTACTTC
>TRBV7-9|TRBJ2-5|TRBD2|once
CASSLGRGIETQYF
TGTGCCAGCAGCCTCGGGAGGGGGATAGAGACCCAGTACTTC
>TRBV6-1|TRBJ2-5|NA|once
CASSEFVVAGQLSRRETQYF
TGTGCCAGCAGTGAATTTGTGGTGGCAGGGCAGTTATCAAGACGGGAGACCCAGTACTTC
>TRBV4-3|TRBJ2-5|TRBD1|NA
CASSQGDREETQYF
TGCGCCAGCAGCCAAGGGGACAGGGAAGAGACCCAGTACTTC
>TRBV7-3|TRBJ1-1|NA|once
CASSYGPENTEAFF
TGTGCCAGCAGCTACGGGCCCGAGAACACTGAAGCTTTCTTT
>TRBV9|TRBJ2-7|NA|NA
CASSVAGGPNYEQYF
TGTGCCAGCAGCGTAGCCGGGGGACCAAATTACGAGCAGTACTTC
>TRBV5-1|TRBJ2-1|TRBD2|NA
CASSTGLAGNNEQFF
TGCGCCAGCAGCACCGGACTAGCAGGAAACAATGAGCAGTTCTTC
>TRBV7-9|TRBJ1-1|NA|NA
CASRTPGGTEAFF
TGTGCCAGCAGGACTCCCGGGGGCACTGAAGCTTTCTTT
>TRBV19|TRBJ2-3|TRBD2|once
CASSASGGMADTQYF
TGTGCCAGTAGTGCTAGCGGGGGGATGGCAGATACGCAGTATTTT
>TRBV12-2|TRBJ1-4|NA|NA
CASRPCLWKGPNEKLFF
TGTGCAAGTCGCCCCTGTCTGTGGAAGGGTCCCAATGAAAAACTGTTTTTT
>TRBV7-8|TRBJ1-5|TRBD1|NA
CASSPDPTGWSNQPQHF
TGTGCCAGCAGCCCAGACCCGACAGGGTGGAGCAATCAGCCCCAGCATTTT
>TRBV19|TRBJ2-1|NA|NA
CATGSFSYNEQFF
TGTGCCACGGGGAGCTTCTCCTACAATGAGCAGTTCTTC
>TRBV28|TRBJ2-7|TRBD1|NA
CASSLRGPEQYF
TGTGCCAGCAGTCTCAGGGGGCCCGAGCAGTACTTC
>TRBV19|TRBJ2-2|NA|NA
CASSIWQGGTGELFF
TGTGCCAGTAGTATCTGGCAGGGGGGGACCGGGGAGCTGTTTTTT
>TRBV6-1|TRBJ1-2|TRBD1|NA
CASSPQGAPSGGYTF
TGTGCCAGCAGTCCCCAGGGGGCCCCCTCTGGTGGCTACACCTTC
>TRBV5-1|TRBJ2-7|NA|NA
CASSKGQSAYEQYF
TGCGCCAGCAGCAAAGGACAGTCCGCCTACGAGCAGTACTTC
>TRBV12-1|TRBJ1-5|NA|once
CAKPGGLLVGISNQPQHF
TGTGCCAAACCTGGTGGATTATTAGTGGGTATAAGCAATCAGCCCCAGCATTTT
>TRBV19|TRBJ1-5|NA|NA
CASSMDQLSVNQPQHF
TGTGCCAGTAGTATGGACCAGCTCTCTGTCAATCAGCCCCAGCATTTT
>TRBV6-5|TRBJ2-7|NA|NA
CASRTVGYEQYF
TGTGCCAGCCGAACAGTGGGTTACGAGCAGTACTTC
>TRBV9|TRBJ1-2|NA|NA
CASSVGPGVDGYTF
TGTGCCAGCAGCGTAGGTCCAGGGGTGGATGGCTACACCTTC
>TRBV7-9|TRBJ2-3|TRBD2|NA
CASSWEAGGDTQYF
TGTGCCAGCAGCTGGGAGGCGGGGGGAGATACGCAGTATTTT
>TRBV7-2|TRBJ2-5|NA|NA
CASSFVAVTEETQYF
TGTGCCAGCAGCTTCGTAGCGGTAACTGAAGAGACCCAGTACTTC
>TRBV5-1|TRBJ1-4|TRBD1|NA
CASSLANWGQEKSNEKLFF
TGCGCCAGCAGCTTGGCCAATTGGGGACAGGAAAAATCTAATGAAAAACTGTTTTTT
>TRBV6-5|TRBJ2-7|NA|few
CASRRVYEQYF
TGTGCCTCCCGCAGGGTCTACGAGCAGTACTTC
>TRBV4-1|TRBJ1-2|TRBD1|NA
CASSQDLSRQGGGYTF
TGCGCCAGCAGCCAAGATCTTAGCAGACAGGGTGGTGGCTACACCTTC